These 30 T cell receptor beta chains were all obtained from the same sample, sequenced in a study of human T cells and chemical hapten exposure. As to treatment: therapeutic diphenylcyclopropenone sensitization with weekly scalp DPC. Single cDNA molecules in the library carried unique molecular identifiers attached during preparation. MiXCR was run by TCRdb on the reads, yielding one entry per CDR3 protein. This sample has 850 to 1,000 distinct CDR3 sequences; 50% to 55% occur once, and the top ten carry roughly 5.7%. The specimen comprised whole blood, sampled before DPC sensitization or 2, 6, or about 24 weeks after (not recorded which). These receptors were obtained from an adult with alopecia areata. Some clones in this sample may be carry-over from other donors' samples. This table probably holds off-target reads from a library built for another chain.

This clonotype was counted only a few times. This sequence joins TRBV7-3 and TRBJ2-1; no reliable D call. The CDR3 loop spans 12 amino acids. Germline CDR1 and CDR2: SGHTA and FQGTGA. With 0 bases removed from V and 12 bases from J, the gap between germline ends came to 9 bases. The CDR3 protein is CASSLTRHPQFF. CDR3 bases: TGTGCCAGCAGCTTAACGCGGCATCCGCAGTTCTTC.

The CDR3 sequence is CASSEPPRGETQYF. CDR3 DNA: TGTGCCAGCAGCGAACCCCCCCGCGGTGAGACCCAGTACTTC. The V and J genes are TRBV7-3 and TRBJ2-5; D is undetermined. The CDR3 is 14 residues long. Trimming pared 5 bases from V and 5 bases from J, leaving 15 bases between. Germline values: CDR1 SGHTA, CDR2 FQGTGA.

This clonotype was picked up a small number of times. This chain uses TRBV12-3 or TRBV12-4 with TRBJ1-1; D gene uncertain. Trimming cost V 7 bases and J 4 bases, with 10 bases left between them. The CDR3 contains 12 residues. The CDR3 loop reads CASIRWGTEAFF. In DNA form, the CDR3 reads TGTGCCAGCATCCGCTGGGGCACTGAAGCTTTCTTT.

This clonotype came up a few times. The chain combines TRBV6-5 with TRBJ1-1; D gene unclear. The CDR3 covers 12 residues. Trimming shortened V by 7 bases and J by 11 bases, and 17 bases separated the two germline ends. CDR1 is MNHEY and CDR2 is SVGAGI in the germline V gene. The CDR3 DNA is TGTGCCAGCAACAAAGAAGGGAGGAGCGCTTTCTTT. Encoded protein: CASNKEGRSAFF.

This sequence joins TRBV20-1 and TRBJ2-7; no firm D call. V dropped 3 bases and J dropped 0 bases, with 9 bases sitting between them. Germline CDR1 DFQATT, CDR2 SNEGSKA (reference sequence). The CDR3 has 13 residues. The CDR3 DNA is TGCAGTGCTAGGTATGGCAGCTCCTACGAGCAGTACTTC. Translation: CSARYGSSYEQYF.

The chain carries TRBV24-1 and TRBJ2-5, with TRBD1 matching over 12 bases. Unmatched junction bases numbered 5, after V lost 5 bases and J lost 5 bases. This CDR3 region has 15 residues. Germline-derived CDR1 and CDR2 are KGHDR and SFDVKD. Written as DNA, the CDR3 is TGTGCCACCAGTGCTGGGACAGGGGGCGTCGAGACCCAGTACTTC. Translated: CATSAGTGGVETQYF.

CDR3 residues: CASSLAQETQYF. CDR3 bases: TGTGCCAGCAGCTTAGCCCAAGAGACCCAGTACTTC. V usage is TRBV7-8 and J usage is TRBJ2-5; D not certain. The length of the CDR3 is 12 residues. V lost 0 bases, J lost 1 base, and 0 bases lay in between. Germline CDR1 and CDR2: SGHVS and FQNEAQ.

The chain employs TRBV29-1 and TRBJ2-3; the D is unclear. Looked up from germline, CDR1 is SQVTM and CDR2 is ANQGSEA. V was pared by 1 base and J by 2 bases, with 4 bases between. The CDR3 spans 12 residues. The chain's CDR3 is CSVEGDTDTQYF. The CDR3 DNA follows: TGCAGCGTTGAAGGGGACACAGATACGCAGTATTTT.

As concerns this clonotype: Compared with germline, one end of the junction differs, possibly owing to a read error. The V and J genes are TRBV2 and TRBJ2-5; the D gene is possibly TRBD1 (5 bases). This CDR3 has 11 residues. CDR1 and CDR2 (germline): SNHLY, FYNNEI. CDR3 residues: CASRTDKGLNF. CDR3 bases: TGTGCCAGCAGGACAGACAAGGGGCTTAACTTC.

J is TRBJ1-1 and V is TRBV27, with a possible D match to TRBD1 (6 bases). Germline V lookup: CDR1 MNHEY, CDR2 SMNVEV (reference sequence). V lost 4 bases and J lost 4, with 10 bases in between. The CDR3 sequence is 13 residues long. The CDR3 nucleotides are TGTGCCAGCAGTTGGGGACAAATCACTGAAGCTTTCTTT. Residues: CASSWGQITEAFF.

The chain is built from TRBV25-1 and TRBJ1-2; D is uncertain. Germline CDR1 MGHDK, CDR2 SYGVNS. Trimming took 2 bases from V and 0 from J, leaving 4 bases between them. CDR3 length equals 13 residues. The CDR3 DNA follows: TGTGCCAGCAGTGAAATTGCTAACTATGGCTACACCTTC. Translated, it gives CASSEIANYGYTF.

This chain joins TRBV25-1 and TRBJ2-3, with D maybe TRBD1 (6 bases). V was shortened by 9 bases and J by 4 bases, with 14 bases between the two germline ends. This CDR3 spans 13 amino acids. Germline V gene lookup returns CDR1 MGHDK and CDR2 SYGVNS. CDR3 sequence: CASTPTGPDTQYF. For the CDR3, the DNA is TGTGCCAGTACGCCGACAGGCCCAGATACGCAGTATTTT.

About this clonotype: The junction differs from germline at one of its ends, possibly a read error. This chain joins TRBV11-2 and TRBJ2-2; possibly TRBD1 or TRBD2 for D (5 bases each). The CDR3 contains 18 residues. The germline gives CDR1 SGHAT, CDR2 FQNNGV. The CDR3 loop is CARSSPKGTPRGTGELFF. DNA for the CDR3: TGTGCCCGCAGCTCGCCTAAGGGGACGCCCCGGGGCACCGGGGAGCTGTTTTTT. The full variable domain, rest sourced from reference TRBV11-2 and TRBJ2-2, is EAGVAQSPRYKIIEKRQSVAFWCNPISGHATLYWYQQILGQGPKLLIQFQNNGVVDDSQLPKDRFSAERLKGVDSTLKIQPAKLEDSAVYLCARSSPKGTPRGTGELFFGEGSRLTVL.

This clonotype was counted a few times. The V gene is TRBV10-3, the J gene TRBJ1-1; 8 nucleotides align to TRBD1. The CDR3 has 13 residues. Germline-derived CDR1 and CDR2 are ENHRY and SYGVKD. The V and J ends lost 8 bases and 5 bases, in that order; junction bases with no gene match: 7. CDR3 bases: TGTGCCATCGGGGAGACAGGGGAAACTGAAGCTTTCTTT. As protein: CAIGETGETEAFF.

The V gene is TRBV18, the J gene TRBJ1-1; D remains ambiguous. Trimming pared 5 bases from V and 6 bases from J, leaving 13 bases between. Germline CDR1 is KGHSH and CDR2 is LQKENI. The CDR3 has 13 residues. This chain's CDR3 is CASSEFSVSEAFF. CDR3 sequence (DNA): TGTGCCAGCTCAGAGTTTTCTGTGTCTGAAGCTTTCTTT.

This clonotype was observed a handful of times. The J gene is TRBJ2-5, the V gene TRBV7-2; 8 nucleotides align to TRBD2. CDR3 length: 14 amino acids. J gave up 4 bases and V 3 bases, and 4 bases lay outside the gene matches. Germline values: CDR1 SGHTA, CDR2 FQGNSA. The CDR3 DNA is TGTGCCAGCAGCTTTCTAGCGGGCTCAGAGACCCAGTACTTC. Amino acids: CASSFLAGSETQYF.

The chain joins TRBV12-3 or TRBV12-4 to TRBJ1-1; no firm D call. This CDR3 contains 10 residues. The V end lost 6 bases, the J end lost 2 bases, and 1 base lay between the germline ends. The CDR3 DNA reads as TGTGCCAGCAGCAACACTGAAGCTTTCTTT. This codes for CASSNTEAFF.

V usage is TRBV7-6 and J usage is TRBJ2-1; 8 bases map to TRBD2. CDR1 and CDR2 (germline): SGHVS, FNYEAQ. There are 14 residues in the CDR3. Unmatched junction bases numbered 12, after V lost 4 bases and J lost 13 bases. DNA for the CDR3: TGTGCCAGCAGCTGGGGGCAGCGCGGGGGGTCCCAGTTCTTC. Translated, it gives CASSWGQRGGSQFF.

The genes are TRBV28 and TRBJ2-1; 8 bases map to TRBD1. This CDR3 has 14 amino acids. Germline values: CDR1 MDHEN, CDR2 SYDVKM. Trimming at V came to 5 bases and at J to 4 bases, leaving 4 bases not matched to a gene. The CDR3 reads CASSPGGAYNEQFF. DNA for the CDR3: TGTGCCAGCAGTCCAGGGGGCGCGTACAATGAGCAGTTCTTC.

The chain employs TRBV11-2 and TRBJ2-1; D uncertain. Looked up from germline, CDR1 is SGHAT and CDR2 is FQNNGV. This CDR3 has 11 amino acids. Trimming removed 7 bases at V and 9 bases at J, with 10 bases between. CDR3 sequence: CASKFVGEQFF. As DNA, the CDR3 is TGTGCCAGCAAGTTTGTCGGTGAGCAGTTCTTC. Full variable domain (rest looked up from reference TRBV11-2 and TRBJ2-1): EAGVAQSPRYKIIEKRQSVAFWCNPISGHATLYWYQQILGQGPKLLIQFQNNGVVDDSQLPKDRFSAERLKGVDSTLKIQPAKLEDSAVYLCASKFVGEQFFGPGTRLTVL.

This clonotype appeared once. V gene TRBV20-1 combines with J gene TRBJ2-7; 7 bases fit TRBD1. V trimming: 6 bases; J trimming: 0 bases; junction bases outside the gene matches: 5. Germline V gene lookup returns CDR1 DFQATT and CDR2 SNEGSKA (reference sequence). The CDR3 spans 13 residues. CDR3 region: CSARDRLSYEQYF. The CDR3 coding sequence is TGCAGTGCCAGGGACAGACTCTCCTACGAGCAGTACTTC.

The chain is built from TRBV3-1 and TRBJ2-5, with no clear D. V lost 6 bases and J lost 7, with 18 bases in between. CDR1 is LGHDT and CDR2 is YNNKEL in the germline V gene (reference sequence). The CDR3 runs to 14 residues. For the CDR3, the DNA is TGTGCCAGCAGGCCTCAAGTGGCACCCGGGACCCAGTACTTC. Encoded protein: CASRPQVAPGTQYF.

The chain couples TRBV7-9 to TRBJ1-2, with D maybe TRBD1 (6 bases). Trimming pared 8 bases from V and 3 bases from J, leaving 16 bases between. The CDR3 contains 14 residues. CDR1 and CDR2 (germline): SEHNR, FQNEAQ (reference sequence). This CDR3 is CASGGGGYDYGYTF. The CDR3 coding sequence is TGTGCCAGCGGGGGCGGCGGCTATGACTATGGCTACACCTTC.

The V gene is TRBV20-1, the J gene TRBJ2-7; D remains unclear. The CDR3 is 11 amino acids. Trimming left V 3 bases short and J 5 bases short, with 8 bases between. Germline V lookup: CDR1 DFQATT, CDR2 SNEGSKA (reference sequence). The CDR3 spells CSARVSHEQYF. CDR3 sequence (DNA): TGCAGTGCTAGGGTCAGTCACGAGCAGTACTTC.

In this sample, this clonotype turned up once. This chain links TRBV10-3 with TRBJ2-7; unclear D gene. V lost 7 bases to trimming and J lost 0 bases, with 10 bases between them. CDR1 ENHRY and CDR2 SYGVKD come from the germline V gene. The CDR3 totals 13 residues. CDR3 sequence reads: CAIITESSYEQYF. As DNA, the CDR3 is TGTGCCATCATTACCGAAAGCTCCTACGAGCAGTACTTC.

The chain combines TRBV6-1 with TRBJ1-4; tentative D call: TRBD1 (5 bases). Trimming cost V 3 bases and J 5 bases, with 10 bases left between them. The CDR3 is made up of 14 amino acids. The germline V gene encodes CDR1 MNHNS and CDR2 SASEGT. The CDR3 nucleotides are TGTGCCAGCAGTGATGGGGCAGGGAATGAAAAACTGTTTTTT. The encoded protein is CASSDGAGNEKLFF.

The J gene is TRBJ2-1, the V gene TRBV3-1; D unresolved. Trimming cost V 1 base and J 11 bases, with 9 bases left between them. The CDR3 length is 12 residues. The germline V gene has CDR1 LGHDT and CDR2 YNNKEL (reference sequence). The CDR3 here is CASSQGNRKQFF. The CDR3 nucleotides read TGTGCCAGCAGCCAAGGGAACCGTAAGCAGTTCTTC.

This chain links TRBV3-1 with TRBJ2-2; no clear D. The CDR3 loop spans 14 amino acids. The germline V gene encodes CDR1 LGHDT and CDR2 YNNKEL (reference sequence). V was shortened by 0 bases and J by 4 bases, with 6 bases between the two germline ends. CDR3 bases: TGTGCCAGCAGCCAAGATAGACCCACCGGGGAGCTGTTTTTT. This sequence encodes CASSQDRPTGELFF.

This clonotype was counted only a few times. The V call is TRBV20-1, the J call TRBJ2-3, with D hard to call. The germline V and J ends were trimmed by 0 bases and 4 bases, with 5 bases remaining between them. Germline V gene data show CDR1 as DFQATT and CDR2 as SNEGSKA (reference sequence). The length of the CDR3 is 12 residues. The CDR3 nucleotides read TGCAGTGCTAGAGATCAGTCAGATACGCAGTATTTT. Amino acid sequence: CSARDQSDTQYF.

The gene calls are TRBV30 and TRBJ2-2; tentatively, D is TRBD1 (5 bases). The germline V gene has CDR1 GTSNPN and CDR2 SVGIG (reference sequence). This CDR3 is built from 13 residues. The germline V and J ends were trimmed by 2 bases and 7 bases, with 11 bases remaining between them. The chain's CDR3 is CAWSWGPGGELFF. Here the CDR3 DNA reads TGTGCCTGGAGTTGGGGCCCCGGCGGGGAGCTGTTTTTT. Looking up the rest from reference TRBV30 and TRBJ2-2 gives the full variable domain: SQTIHQWPATLVQPVGSPLSLECTVEGTSNPNLYWYRQAAGRGLQLLFYSVGIGQISSEVPQNLSASRPQDRQFILSSKKLLLSDSGFYLCAWSWGPGGELFFGEGSRLTVL.